Sequencing of this TCR beta chain was carried out in a study of a mutant IDH1 vaccine in newly diagnosed glioma. Study-level information: Patients received vaccination from 4-6 weeks after radiotherapy alone, or with temozolomide cycles. Treated patients showed a male proportion of approximately 60%, a female proportion of roughly 38%, and a mean age of 40.4 years. Therapy received beforehand was radiotherapy, temozolomide, or both, with most patients given both.

Points from the study as a whole: Vaccination induced immune responses in 93.3% of patients.

Clones were read by immunoSEQ multiplex PCR, and TCRdb kept only the in-frame ones, dropping some. This sample has fewer than 70,000 clones, with over 80% found just once. Of note for this clone: Its antigen remains unknown.

The germline V gene has CDR1 LGHNA and CDR2 YNFKEQ. CDR3 length: 15 residues. The J segment lost 5 bases and the V segment lost 1 base, leaving 7 bases of the junction unmatched. Regarding time point: week 5, during vaccination. All doses held 300 ug of mutant IDH1 20-mer peptide, with topical imiquimod. Specimen: PBMCs, collected from a glioma patient whose treatment included an IDH1 peptide vaccine. This rearrangement joins TRBV4-2 to TRBJ1-1; 7 bases agree with TRBD1. This receptor was taken from a middle-aged woman with glioma. The CDR3 loop is CASSQVDRVYTEAFF. The CDR3 DNA sequence: TGTGCCAGCAGCCAAGTTGACAGGGTTTATACTGAAGCTTTCTTT.